The rows below give T cell receptor beta chains drawn from one sample of a study of blood T cells in healthy people across ages. TCRdb fed the 5' RACE reads into MiXCR, producing one record per CDR3 protein. This sample yields 500,000 to 700,000 distinct CDR3 sequences, of which about 30% are seen a single time; 15% to 17% belongs to the top ten. Sequenced input: blood. These receptors were taken from an elderly woman in good health. The CDR3 runs from the conserved cysteine through the conserved F or W. The order of the fields is V gene, CDR3 length, D gene, J gene, clone size, CDR3 DNA, CDR3 protein. A D gene is named only where the DNA matches it firmly. The size of a clone is reported for some rows only, either as once, few or many, or as a class for expanded clones.

TRBV16,12,TRBD1,TRBJ1-5,many,TGTGCCAGCAGCCAATCCCAGGGGGAACAGCATTTT,CASSQSQGEQHF
TRBV6-1,12,-,TRBJ2-7,many,TGTGCCAGCAGTCACCCAGGGTACGAGCAGTACTTC,CASSHPGYEQYF
TRBV9,15,TRBD1,TRBJ2-7,once,TGTGCCAGCGGCGTAGGGAGGACAGGGAAACACGAGCAGTACTTC,CASGVGRTGKHEQYF
TRBV29-1,10,-,TRBJ2-3,many,TGCAGCGTTGATGAAGATACGCAGTATTTT,CSVDEDTQYF
TRBV5-1,14,TRBD1,TRBJ1-2,-,TGCGCCAGCAGCTCGAATACAGGGGGCAATGGCTACACCTTC,CASSSNTGGNGYTF
TRBV2,14,-,TRBJ1-1,-,TGTGCCAGCAGTGAGGTCAGGGCAGTAGGTGAAGCTTTCTTT,CASSEVRAVGEAFF
TRBV9,16,TRBD1,TRBJ1-1,-,TGTGCCAGCAGCTTCTTCTCCGGGACAGCTACCACTGAAGCTTTCTTT,CASSFFSGTATTEAFF
TRBV7-2,15,TRBD1,TRBJ1-1,many,TGTGCCAGCAGCCCGAGTCCCGGGACAGGGGTGGGAGCTTTCTTT,CASSPSPGTGVGAFF
TRBV2,13,-,TRBJ2-3,-,TGTGCCACGAGGGGGGGGATTTCAGATACGCAGTATTTT,CATRGGISDTQYF
TRBV20-1,14,-,TRBJ1-1,-,TGCAGTGCTACCAAGACAGGACCGAACACTGAAGCTTTCTTT,CSATKTGPNTEAFF